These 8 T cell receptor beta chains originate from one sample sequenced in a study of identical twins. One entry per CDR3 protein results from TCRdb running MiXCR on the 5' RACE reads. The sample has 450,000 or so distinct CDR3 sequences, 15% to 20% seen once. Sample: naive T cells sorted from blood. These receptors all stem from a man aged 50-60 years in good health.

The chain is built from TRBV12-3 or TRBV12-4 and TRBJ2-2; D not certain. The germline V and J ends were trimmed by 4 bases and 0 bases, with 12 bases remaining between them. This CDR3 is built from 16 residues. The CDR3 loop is CASSSDGRSNTGELFF. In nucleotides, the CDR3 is TGTGCCAGCAGTTCGGACGGGCGGTCGAACACCGGGGAGCTGTTTTTT.

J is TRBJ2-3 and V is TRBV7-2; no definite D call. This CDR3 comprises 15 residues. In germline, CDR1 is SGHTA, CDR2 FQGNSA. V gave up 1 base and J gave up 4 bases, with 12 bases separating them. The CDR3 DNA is TGTGCCAGCAGCTTAGGGGCCTTGCCCTCAGATACGCAGTATTTT. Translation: CASSLGALPSDTQYF.

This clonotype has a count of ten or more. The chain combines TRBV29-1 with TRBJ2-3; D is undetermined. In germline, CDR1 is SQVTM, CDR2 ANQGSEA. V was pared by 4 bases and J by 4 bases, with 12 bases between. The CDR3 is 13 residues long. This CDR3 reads CSVAPRNADTQYF. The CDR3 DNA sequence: TGCAGCGTTGCGCCTAGAAATGCAGATACGCAGTATTTT.

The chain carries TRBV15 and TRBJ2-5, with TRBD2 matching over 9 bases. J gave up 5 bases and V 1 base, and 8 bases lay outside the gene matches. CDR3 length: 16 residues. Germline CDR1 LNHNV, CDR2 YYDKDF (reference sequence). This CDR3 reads CATSRVAGAGEETQYF. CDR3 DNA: TGTGCCACCAGCAGAGTAGCGGGAGCTGGAGAGGAGACCCAGTACTTC. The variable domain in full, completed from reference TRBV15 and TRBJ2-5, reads DAMVIQNPRYQVTQFGKPVTLSCSQTLNHNVMYWYQQKSSQAPKLLFHYYDKDFNNEADTPDNFQSRRPNTSFCFLDIRSPGLGDTAMYLCATSRVAGAGEETQYFGPGTRLLVL.

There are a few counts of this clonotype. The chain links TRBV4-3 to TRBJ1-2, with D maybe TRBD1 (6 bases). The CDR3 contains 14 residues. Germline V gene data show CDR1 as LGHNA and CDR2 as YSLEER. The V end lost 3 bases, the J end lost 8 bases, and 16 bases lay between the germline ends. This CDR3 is CASSQEEGESGYTF. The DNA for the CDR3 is TGCGCCAGCAGCCAGGAAGAGGGGGAAAGCGGCTACACCTTC.

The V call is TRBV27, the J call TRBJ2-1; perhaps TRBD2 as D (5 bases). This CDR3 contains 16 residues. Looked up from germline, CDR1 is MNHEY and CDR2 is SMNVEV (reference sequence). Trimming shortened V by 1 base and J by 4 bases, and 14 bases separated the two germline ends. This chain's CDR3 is CASSLLEGVGYNEQFF. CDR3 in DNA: TGTGCCAGCAGTTTATTAGAGGGAGTCGGTTACAATGAGCAGTTCTTC.

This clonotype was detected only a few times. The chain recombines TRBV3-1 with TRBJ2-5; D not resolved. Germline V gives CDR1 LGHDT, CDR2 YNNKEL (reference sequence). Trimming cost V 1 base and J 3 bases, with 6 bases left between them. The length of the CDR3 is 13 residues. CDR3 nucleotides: TGTGCCAGCAGCCAAGCGACTGAAGAGACCCAGTACTTC. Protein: CASSQATEETQYF.

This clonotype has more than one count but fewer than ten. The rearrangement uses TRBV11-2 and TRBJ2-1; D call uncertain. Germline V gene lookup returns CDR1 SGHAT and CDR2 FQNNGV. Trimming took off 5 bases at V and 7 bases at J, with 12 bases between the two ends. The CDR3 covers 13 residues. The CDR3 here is CASSPRHGNEQFF. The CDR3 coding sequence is TGTGCCAGCAGCCCTAGGCATGGAAATGAGCAGTTCTTC.